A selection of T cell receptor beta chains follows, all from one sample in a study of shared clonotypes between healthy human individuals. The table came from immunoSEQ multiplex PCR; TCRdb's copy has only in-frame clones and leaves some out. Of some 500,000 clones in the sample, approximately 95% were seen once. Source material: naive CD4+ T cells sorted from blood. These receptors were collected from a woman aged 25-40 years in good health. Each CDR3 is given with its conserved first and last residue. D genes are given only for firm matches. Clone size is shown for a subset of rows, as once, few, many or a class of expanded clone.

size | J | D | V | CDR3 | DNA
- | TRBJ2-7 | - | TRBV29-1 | CSVEDRSRHPYEQYF | TGCAGCGTTGAAGATCGGAGCAGGCACCCATACGAGCAGTACTTC
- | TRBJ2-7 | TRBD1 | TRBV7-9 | CASRLGTADVKQYF | TGTGCCAGCAGGTTAGGGACAGCGGACGTGAAGCAGTACTTC
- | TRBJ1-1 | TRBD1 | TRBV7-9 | CASSLTGGTEAFF | TGTGCCAGCAGCCTTACAGGGGGCACTGAAGCTTTCTTT
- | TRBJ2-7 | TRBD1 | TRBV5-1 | CASSQTDRVGEQYF | TGCGCCAGCAGCCAAACGGACAGGGTTGGCGAGCAGTACTTC
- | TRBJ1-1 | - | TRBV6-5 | CASTEEEGSTEAFF | TGTGCCAGCACGGAAGAAGAGGGGAGCACTGAAGCTTTCTTT
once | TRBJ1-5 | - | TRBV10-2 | CASTLDIKNQPQHF | TGCGCCAGCACCCTAGATATTAAGAATCAGCCCCAGCATTTT
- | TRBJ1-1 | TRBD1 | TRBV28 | CASSLTGAEAFF | TGTGCCAGCAGTTTAACAGGGGCTGAAGCTTTCTTT
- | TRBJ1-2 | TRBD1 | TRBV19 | CASSIDGQGFDGYTF | TGTGCCAGTAGTATAGACGGACAGGGCTTTGATGGCTACACCTTC
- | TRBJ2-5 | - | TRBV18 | CASSPSRGQETQYF | TGTGCCAGCTCACCGTCTCGGGGACAAGAGACCCAGTACTTC
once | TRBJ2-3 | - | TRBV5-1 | CASSLASIEDTQYF | TGCGCCAGCAGCTTGGCGAGCATTGAGGATACGCAGTATTTT
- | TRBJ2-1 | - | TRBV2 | CASSPDSGAEQFF | TGTGCCAGCAGCCCGGACAGCGGCGCTGAGCAGTTCTTC
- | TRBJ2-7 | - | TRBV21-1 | CASTLRRSFGPFEQYF | TGTGCCAGCACCCTCAGGAGATCCTTTGGGCCTTTCGAGCAGTACTTC
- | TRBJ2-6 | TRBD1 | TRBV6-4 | CASSGSMQGDSGANVLTF | TGTGCCAGCAGTGGCTCGATGCAGGGGGACTCTGGGGCCAACGTCCTGACTTTC
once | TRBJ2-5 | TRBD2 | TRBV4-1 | CASSQRENVLAGGPRETQYF | TGCGCCAGCAGCCAAAGGGAGAATGTACTAGCGGGAGGGCCAAGAGAGACCCAGTACTTC
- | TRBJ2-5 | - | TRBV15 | CATGGQLQETQYF | TGTGCCACCGGGGGTCAACTCCAAGAGACCCAGTACTTC
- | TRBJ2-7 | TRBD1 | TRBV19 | CASSRTGTVYEQYF | TGTGCCAGTAGCCGAACCGGGACAGTCTACGAGCAGTACTTC
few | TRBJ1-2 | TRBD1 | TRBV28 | CASSQTGVGYTF | TGTGCCAGCAGTCAGACAGGGGTTGGCTACACCTTC
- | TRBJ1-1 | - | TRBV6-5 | CASSGVGMNTEAFF | TGTGCCAGCAGCGGGGTAGGGATGAACACTGAAGCTTTCTTT
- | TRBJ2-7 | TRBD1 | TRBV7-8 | CASSLRAGGGEQYF | TGTGCCAGCAGCTTACGGGCAGGGGGCGGCGAGCAGTACTTC
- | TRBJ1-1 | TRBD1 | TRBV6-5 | CASSYFGTGKGTEAFF | TGTGCCAGCAGTTACTTCGGGACAGGGAAGGGCACTGAAGCTTTCTTT
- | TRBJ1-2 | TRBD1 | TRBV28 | CASSTGQGRRGYTF | TGTGCCAGCAGTACGGGACAGGGTCGTCGTGGCTACACCTTC
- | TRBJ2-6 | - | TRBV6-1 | CASSELVGRTGANVLTF | TGTGCCAGCAGTGAATTGGTAGGGAGAACTGGGGCCAACGTCCTGACTTTC
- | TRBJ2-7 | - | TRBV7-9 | CASSLSYEQYF | TGTGCCAGCAGCCTGTCGTACGAGCAGTACTTC
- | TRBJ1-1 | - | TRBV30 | CAWSATTEAFF | TGTGCCTGGAGTGCTACCACTGAAGCTTTCTTT
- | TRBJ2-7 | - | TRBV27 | CASSLVPGLLMEQYF | TGTGCCAGCAGTTTGGTTCCAGGGCTCCTAATGGAGCAGTACTTC
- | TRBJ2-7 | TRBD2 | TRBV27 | CASSLGTSGPREQYF | TGTGCCAGCAGTTTGGGGACTAGCGGGCCTAGGGAGCAGTACTTC
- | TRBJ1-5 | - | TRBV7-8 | CASSLTSSTGGNQPQHF | TGTGCCAGCAGCTTAACCAGCTCGACAGGCGGCAATCAGCCCCAGCATTTT
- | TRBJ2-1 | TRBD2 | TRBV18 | CASSRTSGSVDEQFF | TGTGCCAGCTCACGGACTAGCGGGAGTGTCGATGAGCAGTTCTTC
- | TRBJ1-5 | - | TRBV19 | CASTEAALGSGPQHF | TGTGCCAGTACCGAGGCGGCATTGGGGTCGGGGCCCCAGCATTTT
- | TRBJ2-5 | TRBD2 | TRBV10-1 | CASSEVAGGKETQYF | TGCGCCAGCAGTGAAGTCGCGGGGGGCAAAGAGACCCAGTACTTC
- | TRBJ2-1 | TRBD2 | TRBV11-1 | CASSLAGLAGNSQFF | TGTGCCAGCAGCTTGGCGGGACTAGCGGGAAATTCGCAGTTCTTC
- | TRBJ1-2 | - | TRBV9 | CASSSSLESYGYTF | TGTGCCAGCAGCTCCAGCCTTGAGTCGTATGGCTACACCTTC
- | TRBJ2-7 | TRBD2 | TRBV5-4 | CASSLARGLGSTYEQYF | TGTGCCAGCAGCTTGGCCCGTGGACTAGGGAGTACCTACGAGCAGTACTTC
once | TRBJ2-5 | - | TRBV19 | CASSTTWGAYGETQYF | TGTGCCAGTAGTACCACATGGGGGGCTTACGGAGAAACCCAGTACTTC
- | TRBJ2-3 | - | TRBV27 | CASSFKFRDTQYF | TGTGCCAGCAGTTTCAAGTTTCGGGATACGCAGTATTTT
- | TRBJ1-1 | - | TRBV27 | CASSLGTGRNTEAFF | TGTGCCAGCAGTTTAGGCACGGGTAGGAACACTGAAGCTTTCTTT
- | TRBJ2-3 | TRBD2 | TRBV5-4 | CASSLKTSGPPDTQYF | TGTGCCAGCAGCCTAAAGACTAGCGGGCCTCCTGATACGCAGTATTTT
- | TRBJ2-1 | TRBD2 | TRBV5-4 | CASSSSLAGGPGEQFF | TGTGCCAGCAGCTCCTCACTAGCGGGAGGGCCGGGGGAGCAGTTCTTC
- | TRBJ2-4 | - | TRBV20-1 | CSTTSRDIQYF | TGCAGTACAACTAGCCGGGACATTCAGTACTTC
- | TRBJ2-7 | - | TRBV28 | CASSGAPTYEQYF | TGTGCCAGCAGCGGGGCGCCCACCTACGAGCAGTACTTC
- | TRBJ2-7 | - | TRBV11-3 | CAPPSYEQYF | TGTGCCCCCCCCTCCTACGAGCAGTACTTC
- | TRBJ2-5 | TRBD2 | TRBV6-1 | CASRTSAQETQYF | TGTGCCAGCAGGACTAGCGCCCAAGAGACCCAGTACTTC
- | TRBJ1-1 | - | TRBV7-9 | CASTSLMDSTMNTEAFF | TGTGCCAGCACCTCCTTGATGGACAGCACGATGAACACTGAAGCTTTCTTT
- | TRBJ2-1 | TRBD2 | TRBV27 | CASSLGPPSGSYNEQFF | TGTGCCAGCAGTTTAGGACCCCCTAGCGGAAGCTACAATGAGCAGTTCTTC
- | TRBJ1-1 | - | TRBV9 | CASSVSLIEDGMNTEAFF | TGTGCCAGCAGCGTCTCTTTAATAGAGGACGGAATGAACACTGAAGCTTTCTTT
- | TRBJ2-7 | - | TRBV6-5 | CASRPPGSYEQYF | TGTGCCAGCAGGCCGCCGGGGAGTTACGAGCAGTACTTC
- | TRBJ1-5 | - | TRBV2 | CASSESGVYGYQPQHF | TGTGCCAGCAGTGAGTCAGGGGTTTATGGATATCAGCCCCAGCATTTT
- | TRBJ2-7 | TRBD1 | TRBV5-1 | CASSPGQASYEQYF | TGCGCCAGCAGCCCCGGACAGGCCTCCTACGAGCAGTACTTC